What follows is one T cell receptor beta chain and its context. The antigen is unknown. Sequencing targeted expressed TCRB transcripts, as all isolated RNA had been reverse transcribed. Using immunoSEQ multiplex PCR, the repertoire was profiled, and TCRdb retains in-frame clones only, with some absent. Altogether under 150,000 clones are present, around a sixth being singletons, with the ten largest covering 2% to 3%. This sample is drawn from a study of beta chain features in type 1 diabetes. Broader study findings: Among patients with Type 1 diabetes, TCRB CDR3s were moderately but significantly shorter in every one of the four CD4+ subsets.

CD45RO/CCR7/CD25/CD127/CD95/CD27 sorting isolated CD4+ naive, central memory, regulatory and stem cell-like memory cells. Each population that was sorted was more than 95% pure. V gave up 2 bases and J gave up 3 bases; unmatched junction bases: 4. The CDR3 runs to 15 residues. Germline loops: CDR1 SEHNR, CDR2 FQNEAQ (reference sequence). The material sequenced was central memory CD4+ T cells from blood. This TCR came from a young man with type 1 diabetes. The chain joins TRBV7-9 to TRBJ2-1; 7 nucleotides line up with TRBD2. The DNA of the CDR3 is TGTGCCAGCAGCTTATCCGGGACTAACTACAATGAGCAGTTCTTC. Its translation is CASSLSGTNYNEQFF. The whole variable domain, remainder taken from reference TRBV7-9 and TRBJ2-1, is DTGVSQNPRHKITKRGQNVTFRCDPISEHNRLYWYRQTLGQGPEFLTYFQNEAQLEKSRLLSDRFSAERPKGSFSTLEIQRTEQGDSAMYLCASSLSGTNYNEQFFGPGTRLTVL.